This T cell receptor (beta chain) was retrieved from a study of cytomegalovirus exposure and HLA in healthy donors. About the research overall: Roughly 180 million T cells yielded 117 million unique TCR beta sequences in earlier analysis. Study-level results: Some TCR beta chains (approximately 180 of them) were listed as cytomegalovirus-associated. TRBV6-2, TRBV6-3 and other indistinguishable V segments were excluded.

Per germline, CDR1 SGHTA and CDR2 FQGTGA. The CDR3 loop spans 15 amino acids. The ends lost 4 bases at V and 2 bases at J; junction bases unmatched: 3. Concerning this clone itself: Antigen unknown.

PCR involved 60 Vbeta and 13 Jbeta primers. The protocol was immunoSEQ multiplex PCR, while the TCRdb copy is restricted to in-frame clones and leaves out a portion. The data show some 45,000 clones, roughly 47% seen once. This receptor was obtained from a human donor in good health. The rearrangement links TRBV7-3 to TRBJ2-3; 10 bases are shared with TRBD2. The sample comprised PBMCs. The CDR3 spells CASSSSGSPTDTQYF. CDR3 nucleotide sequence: TGTGCCAGCAGCTCTAGCGGGAGTCCCACAGATACGCAGTATTTT.